This TCR beta chain appears in the sequencing data of a study of T cells in Graves' hyperthyroidism and ophthalmopathy. CDR3 length: 13 residues. The germline gives CDR1 DFQATT, CDR2 SNEGSKA (reference sequence). RNA transcripts gave rise to amplified TCR beta CDR3 regions. During a first-round RT-PCR of the TCR CDR3, the HTBI primer set was used. TCRdb ran MiXCR on the multiplex PCR reads and lists one entry per CDR3 protein. The sample lists hundreds of thousands of distinct CDR3 sequences; roughly 20% were seen once. The chain employs TRBV20-1 and TRBJ2-5, with 9 bases lining up with TRBD1. The sequencing sample was made of blood. The source of this sequence is a woman between 45 and 60 years old with Graves' hyperthyroidism that later progressed to Graves' ophthalmopathy. As DNA, the CDR3 is TGCAGCAAGCCGGGACAGGGACAAGAGACCCAGTACTTC. This sequence encodes CSKPGQGQETQYF.